These 28 T cell receptor beta chains originate from one sample sequenced in a study of blood T cell repertoires in COVID-19. TCRdb's copy holds only in-frame clones and misses some; the assay was immunoSEQ multiplex PCR. The table has about 78,000 clones, 86% seen once. Sequenced: peripheral blood. Source of these receptors: a woman aged 55-70 years with acute or convalescent COVID-19.

This chain connects TRBV19 to TRBJ2-3, with TRBD2 matching over 7 bases. Germline CDR1 reads LNHDA; CDR2 reads SQIVND (reference sequence). This CDR3 is built from 13 residues. V dropped 7 bases and J dropped 2; count of bases not matched to a gene: 3. CDR3 nucleotides: TGTGCCAGTACTAGCGGTCTCACAGATACGCAGTATTTT. It is translated as CASTSGLTDTQYF.

V is TRBV7-3 and J is TRBJ2-5, with TRBD2 as a possible D gene (6 bases). The ends were cut back, 5 bases at V and 11 bases at J, with 21 bases in the middle. The V gene's germline CDR1 is SGHTA and CDR2 FQGTGA. The CDR3 contains 14 residues. CDR3 nucleotides: TGTGCCAGCAGCCCACTGGGAGGACACCCTTTGCAGTACTTC. Translation: CASSPLGGHPLQYF.

V usage is TRBV28 and J usage is TRBJ1-2; 8 positions match TRBD1. Germline lookup yields CDR1 MDHEN and CDR2 SYDVKM. This CDR3 is 15 amino acids long. Trimming removed 2 bases from V and 10 bases from J; junction bases left unmatched: 12. The CDR3 loop is CASSLPGQVLGDYTF. For the CDR3, the DNA is TGTGCCAGCAGTTTACCGGGACAGGTGTTGGGCGACTACACCTTC.

This clone has only one observation. The genes are TRBV6-1 and TRBJ1-1; the match to TRBD1 covers 9 bases. The CDR3 extends over 14 amino acids. Trimming at V came to 3 bases and at J to 5 bases, leaving 4 bases not matched to a gene. The germline V gene encodes CDR1 MNHNS and CDR2 SASEGT. The CDR3 loop is CASSEHRGPTEAFF. The CDR3 nucleotides read TGTGCCAGCAGTGAGCACAGGGGGCCAACTGAAGCTTTCTTT.

The chain uses TRBV25-1 and TRBJ1-3; TRBD1 agrees at 7 bases. This CDR3 has 15 amino acids. V trimming: 5 bases; J trimming: 9 bases; junction bases outside the gene matches: 13. Germline CDR1 is MGHDK and CDR2 is SYGVNS. Written as DNA, the CDR3 is TGTGCCAGCAGTTCTGCCGGGACAGTTGATACCACCATATATTTT. Amino acids: CASSSAGTVDTTIYF.

This rearrangement joins TRBV19 to TRBJ1-1, with D possibly being TRBD1 (6 bases). CDR3 length: 15 residues. CDR1 LNHDA and CDR2 SQIVND come from the germline V gene (reference sequence). Deletions cut 10 bases from V and 0 bases from J, with 18 bases between. The CDR3 bases are TGTGCCACCAGACCCCAGGGGACCATGAACACTGAAGCTTTCTTT. Translating it yields CATRPQGTMNTEAFF.

J is TRBJ2-5 and V is TRBV19, with D perhaps TRBD1 (6 bases). Germline V gene lookup returns CDR1 LNHDA and CDR2 SQIVND (reference sequence). V was cut by 1 base and J by 5 bases, with 14 bases left in between. CDR3 length equals 15 residues. The CDR3 protein is CASSIGGKGVETQYF. Here the CDR3 DNA reads TGTGCCAGTAGTATAGGAGGGAAGGGGGTGGAGACCCAGTACTTC.

The chain links TRBV4-1 to TRBJ1-4, with D maybe TRBD1 (6 bases). Germline V gene sequence: CDR1 MGHRA, CDR2 YSYEKL. Trimming shortened V by 1 base and J by 7 bases, and 16 bases separated the two germline ends. The CDR3 consists of 16 residues. CDR3 residues: CASSQGTGFIGEKLFF. As DNA, the CDR3 is TGCGCCAGCAGCCAAGGTACAGGGTTTATCGGTGAAAAACTGTTTTTT.

The V and J genes are TRBV24-1 and TRBJ2-5; 8 nucleotides align to TRBD1. This CDR3 has 17 amino acids. Germline V gene sequence: CDR1 KGHDR, CDR2 SFDVKD. The V segment lost 4 bases and the J segment 4 bases; nucleotides outside the gene matches: 13. The chain's CDR3 is CATSDPNADRDRETQYF. CDR3 sequence (DNA): TGTGCCACCAGTGACCCTAACGCGGACAGGGATAGAGAGACCCAGTACTTC.

The chain couples TRBV20-1 to TRBJ2-1; 7 bases are shared with TRBD2. The CDR3 totals 14 residues. The J segment lost 7 bases and the V segment lost 3 bases, leaving 9 bases of the junction unmatched. Looked up from germline, CDR1 is DFQATT and CDR2 is SNEGSKA (reference sequence). CDR3 loop: CSASGLDVRNEQFF. The CDR3 DNA sequence: TGCAGTGCTAGTGGACTAGACGTTCGTAATGAGCAGTTCTTC.

In this sample, this clone turned up once. This sequence joins TRBV6-2 or TRBV6-3 and TRBJ2-7; the match to TRBD2 covers 11 bases. V lost 5 bases and J lost 0; bases outside the gene matches: 12. Germline V gene data show CDR1 as MNHEY and CDR2 as SVGEGT. The CDR3 has 18 residues. In DNA, the CDR3 is TGTGCCAGCAGTCGCGTAGCGAGACTAGCGGGAAACTCCTACGAGCAGTACTTC. It translates to CASSRVARLAGNSYEQYF.

V usage is TRBV5-8 and J usage is TRBJ1-2, with D tentatively TRBD1 (5 bases). CDR1 is SGHTS, CDR2 YDEGEE, per germline. V was cut by 3 bases and J by 4 bases, with 10 bases left in between. The CDR3 runs 13 residues. CDR3 nucleotide sequence: TGTGCCAGCAGCTCCGGACACTTCTATGGCTACACCTTC. Encoded protein: CASSSGHFYGYTF.

The J gene is TRBJ2-7, the V gene TRBV7-2; D possibly corresponds to TRBD1 (5 bases). The germline V and J ends were trimmed by 2 bases and 7 bases, with 12 bases remaining between them. The CDR3 totals 13 residues. CDR1 and CDR2 from the germline V gene are SGHTA and FQGNSA. As DNA, the CDR3 is TGTGCCAGCAGCTTAACCAGGGTTGGGGAGCAGTACTTC. It codes for CASSLTRVGEQYF.

The V gene is TRBV2, the J gene TRBJ2-1; D is unclear. The germline gives CDR1 SNHLY, CDR2 FYNNEI. V lost 4 bases to trimming and J lost 5 bases, with 9 bases between them. This CDR3 has 13 residues. CDR3 nucleotide sequence: TGTGCCAGCAGTGTGTACAGAAACAATGAGCAGTTCTTC. It translates to CASSVYRNNEQFF.

This clone was found once. The rearrangement joins TRBV29-1 to TRBJ2-7, with TRBD1 identical over 8 bases. CDR3 length equals 12 residues. V was clipped by 7 bases and J by 4 bases; unmatched bases: 6. Per germline, CDR1 SQVTM and CDR2 ANQGSEA. The CDR3 is CSAGTGYYEQYF. The DNA of the CDR3 is TGCAGCGCCGGGACAGGATATTACGAGCAGTACTTC.

The chain uses TRBV12-5 and TRBJ2-7; the D gene is possibly TRBD2 (6 bases). Germline assignment: CDR1 LGHNT and CDR2 FRNRAP. This CDR3 comprises 16 residues. V lost 1 base and J 0 bases, leaving 13 bases between the germline ends. CDR3 protein: CASGLDLGGYSYEQYF. CDR3 coding DNA: TGTGCTAGTGGTTTGGACCTCGGAGGGTACTCCTACGAGCAGTACTTC.

V and J are TRBV5-4 and TRBJ2-7; D unclear. Germline V lookup: CDR1 SGHNT, CDR2 YYREEE (reference sequence). The CDR3 contains 12 residues. V lost 0 bases, J lost 3 bases, and 4 bases lay in between. The CDR3 region has the DNA TGTGCCAGCAGCTTGGACTTCTACGAGCAGTACTTC. Its translation is CASSLDFYEQYF.

The genes are TRBV29-1 and TRBJ1-4; 7 bases are shared with TRBD1. This CDR3 is 14 amino acids long. CDR1 is SQVTM, CDR2 ANQGSEA, per germline. After removal of 4 bases from V and 5 bases from J, the junction contained 7 bases not matched to a gene. The CDR3 sequence is CSVGATGINEKLFF. The CDR3 DNA sequence: TGCAGCGTTGGAGCGACAGGGATAAATGAAAAACTGTTTTTT.

The genes are TRBV5-3 and TRBJ2-7; 7 bases are a match to TRBD1. TRBV5-3 is sorted into the ORF group, with uncertain function. CDR3 size: 15 residues. Trimming removed 1 base from V and 0 bases from J; junction bases left unmatched: 4. Here the CDR3 DNA reads TGTGCCAGAAGCTTGCTATGGACAGGCTCCTACGAGCAGTACTTC. It yields the protein CARSLLWTGSYEQYF.

The genes are TRBV7-2 and TRBJ1-2, with D possibly TRBD1 on 5 matching bases. V was pared by 1 base and J by 7 bases, with 22 bases between. This CDR3 is 17 amino acids long. Per the germline V gene, CDR1 is SGHTA and CDR2 is FQGNSA. CDR3 nucleotides: TGTGCCAGCAGCTTAGGGCTATTTGGGGGGAAGGATGGTGGCTACACCTTC. This encodes CASSLGLFGGKDGGYTF. The full variable domain, its missing parts supplied by reference TRBV7-2 and TRBJ1-2, is GAGVSQSPSNKVTEKGKDVELRCDPISGHTALYWYRQSLGQGLEFLIYFQGNSAPDKSGLPSDRFSAERTGGSVSTLTIQRTQQEDSAVYLCASSLGLFGGKDGGYTFGSGTRLTVV.

The rearrangement links TRBV7-3 to TRBJ1-3, with no clear D. V gave up 4 bases and J gave up 3 bases, with 7 bases separating them. CDR1 SGHTA and CDR2 FQGTGA come from the germline V gene. This CDR3 has 13 amino acids. The CDR3 DNA follows: TGTGCCAGCAGCTCTACTCATGGAAACACCATATATTTT. Its protein is CASSSTHGNTIYF. The full variable domain, its missing parts supplied by reference TRBV7-3 and TRBJ1-3, is GAGVSQTPSNKVTEKGKYVELRCDPISGHTALYWYRQSLGQGPEFLIYFQGTGAADDSGLPNDRFFAVRPEGSVSTLKIQRTERGDSAVYLCASSSTHGNTIYFGEGSWLTVV.

The gene calls are TRBV3-1 (or the pseudogene TRBV3-2) and TRBJ2-3, with 7 bases lining up with TRBD2. Germline V gives CDR1 LGHDT, CDR2 YNNKEL (reference sequence). The CDR3 spans 15 residues. The V and J ends lost 1 base and 1 base, in that order; junction bases with no gene match: 2. In DNA, the CDR3 is TGTGCCAGCAGCCAAGTCACTAGCGGCACAGATACGCAGTATTTT. Translating it yields CASSQVTSGTDTQYF.

This chain connects TRBV7-9 to TRBJ2-4; weak D call: TRBD2 (6 bases). Germline loops: CDR1 SEHNR, CDR2 FQNEAQ (reference sequence). The CDR3 covers 15 residues. Trimming removed 0 bases from V and 0 bases from J, with 6 bases in between. CDR3 sequence: CASSLAGLAKNIQYF. As DNA, the CDR3 is TGTGCCAGCAGCTTAGCGGGACTAGCCAAAAACATTCAGTACTTC. Looking up the rest from reference TRBV7-9 and TRBJ2-4 gives the full variable domain: DTGVSQNPRHKITKRGQNVTFRCDPISEHNRLYWYRQTLGQGPEFLTYFQNEAQLEKSRLLSDRFSAERPKGSFSTLEIQRTEQGDSAMYLCASSLAGLAKNIQYFGAGTRLSVL.

The V call is TRBV28, the J call TRBJ1-6; 8 bases line up with TRBD1. With V trimmed by 5 bases and J by 8 bases, 11 bases remained unmatched. The CDR3 has 16 amino acids. Looked up from germline, CDR1 is MDHEN and CDR2 is SYDVKM. DNA of the CDR3: TGTGCCAGCAGTCCCCACGGACAGGGTGATTATTCACCCCTCCACTTT. Translating it yields CASSPHGQGDYSPLHF. Looking up the rest from reference TRBV28 and TRBJ1-6 gives the full variable domain: DVKVTQSSRYLVKRTGEKVFLECVQDMDHENMFWYRQDPGLGLRLIYFSYDVKMKEKGDIPEGYSVSREKKERFSLILESASTNQTSMYLCASSPHGQGDYSPLHFGNGTRLTVT.

The chain links TRBV28 to TRBJ2-7; the match to TRBD2 covers 11 bases. The CDR3 totals 17 residues. Germline V gives CDR1 MDHEN, CDR2 SYDVKM. Germline trimming cut 4 bases from V and 0 bases from J; bases unmatched to any gene: 8. DNA for the CDR3: TGTGCCAGCAGTTCCCCTAGCGGGGGGCCGAGCTCCTACGAGCAGTACTTC. As protein: CASSSPSGGPSSYEQYF.

The rearrangement links TRBV6-2 or TRBV6-3 to TRBJ1-2; possibly TRBD1 for D (5 bases). This CDR3 has 16 residues. Germline CDR1 reads MNHEY; CDR2 reads SVGEGT. Deletions cut 4 bases from V and 2 bases from J, with 17 bases between. The CDR3 DNA is TGTGCCAGCAGTTCATTATCAGCCAGGGCCAACTATGGCTACACCTTC. Translation gives CASSSLSARANYGYTF.

The V gene is TRBV6-6, the J gene TRBJ2-3; TRBD1 matches 7 bases. CDR1 MNHNY and CDR2 SVGAGI come from the germline V gene (reference sequence). Trimming removed 4 bases from V and 1 base from J; junction bases left unmatched: 8. The CDR3 covers 16 residues. The CDR3: CASSSLQGVRTDTQYF. CDR3 DNA: TGTGCCAGCAGTTCTCTGCAGGGGGTCCGCACAGATACGCAGTATTTT.

V and J are TRBV18 and TRBJ2-7, with D maybe TRBD1 (6 bases). CDR3 length equals 14 residues. V lost 5 bases and J lost 2, with 13 bases in between. Germline V gene data show CDR1 as KGHSH and CDR2 as LQKENI. CDR3 region: CASSMTGSTYEQYF. The CDR3, as DNA: TGTGCCAGCTCAATGACAGGTTCCACCTACGAGCAGTACTTC.